This T cell receptor (beta chain) was documented in a study of human T cells and chemical hapten exposure. Whole-study context: All through the approximately 25-week study, the scalp of each patient received diphenylcyclopropenone doses weekly. Overall study results and limits: DPC sensitization left the count of TCRs above 1 in 1000 unchanged.

Only a few counts were recorded for this clonotype. Its matching antigen is unknown. Unique molecular identifiers were attached to individual cDNA molecules within the library. TCRdb re-analysed the RACE reads in MiXCR, keeping a single row per CDR3 protein. The sample has roughly 100,000 distinct CDR3 sequences, less than 14% seen once. This sample's time point: pre-sensitization, week 0. Indicated treatment: therapeutic diphenylcyclopropenone sensitization with weekly scalp DPC. Non-pregnant alopecia patients aged 18 to 70, suitable for DPC therapy. The CDR3 length is 14 residues. The germline CDR1 and CDR2 sequences are KGHSH and LQKENI. With 3 bases removed from V and 5 bases from J, the gap between germline ends came to 11 bases.

The sample here was whole blood, taken in connection with sensitization to the hapten diphenylcyclopropenone (DPC). The receptor was isolated from an older woman with alopecia areata. Some clones in this sample may be carry-over from other donors' samples. The chain employs TRBV18 and TRBJ1-5; maybe TRBD1 (5 bases). The CDR3 nucleotides are TGTGCCAGCTCACCGAACATGGGGCATCAGCCCCAGCATTTT. It encodes CASSPNMGHQPQHF. The full variable domain, with the rest looked up from reference TRBV18 and TRBJ1-5, is NAGVMQNPRHLVRRRGQEARLRCSPMKGHSHVYWYRQLPEEGLKFMVYLQKENIIDESGMPKERFSAEFPKEGPSILRIQQVVRGDSAAYFCASSPNMGHQPQHFGDGTRLSIL.